The sequence of this TCR beta chain was determined in a study of shared clonotypes between healthy human individuals. For this clone: Its antigen is unidentified.

This CDR3 spans 15 amino acids. V lost 0 bases, J lost 1 base, and 9 bases lay in between. CDR1 is ENHRY, CDR2 SYGVKD, per germline. For sorted subsets, about 190 ng DNA per replicate equaled 30,000 or so T cell genomes. Only in-frame clones appear in the TCRdb table, and some are missing; sequencing was by immunoSEQ multiplex PCR. The sample holds 780,000 or so clones, around 70% seen once. Overall study findings and caveats: Naive subsets generally had larger estimated richness than memory subsets.

The V gene is TRBV10-3, the J gene TRBJ2-5; perhaps TRBD2 as D (6 bases). Material: memory CD4+ T cells sorted from blood. Subset defined: CD45RA-negative fraction. The clonotype was recovered from a woman between 25 and 40 years old in good health. In DNA, the CDR3 is TGTGCCATCAGTGAGTCACCGGGAGCCCAAGAGACCCAGTACTTC. It specifies CAISESPGAQETQYF.